This entry lists 2 T cell receptor beta chains sequenced from one sample in a study of TIL therapy for anti-PD-1-resistant metastatic lung cancer. The time point is: pre-treatment sample, taken before nivolumab and TIL therapy. The tumor samples were excised metastases, mostly pleural nodules or supraclavicular lymph nodes. The libraries were made with immunoSEQ v3. The protocol was immunoSEQ multiplex PCR, while the TCRdb copy is restricted to in-frame clones and leaves out a portion. The table shows 8,000 to 9,500 clones, with about 74% occurring only once. This sample comprised tumor tissue, obtained at baseline. The receptors were sampled from a person aged 25-85 years with non-small cell lung cancer.

The chain combines TRBV28 with TRBJ1-1, with TRBD1 matching over 9 bases. V lost 2 bases to trimming and J lost 5 bases; unmatched junction nucleotides: 6. This CDR3 has 15 amino acids. The germline V gene encodes CDR1 MDHEN and CDR2 SYDVKM. The CDR3 protein is CASSLRTGGKTEAFF. The CDR3 nucleotides read TGTGCCAGCAGTTTACGAACAGGGGGCAAGACTGAAGCTTTCTTT.

The chain joins TRBV4-3 to TRBJ1-1; D not resolved. This CDR3 is built from 14 residues. Germline V CDR1 and CDR2: LGHNA, YSLEER. V was shortened by 0 bases and J by 4 bases, with 9 bases between the two germline ends. CDR3 DNA: TGCGCCAGCAGCCAAGACCGCCTCCTCACTGAAGCTTTCTTT. This encodes CASSQDRLLTEAFF.